The present entry profiles one TCR beta chain with its context. Trimming cost V 6 bases and J 10 bases, with 11 bases left between them. CDR3 length equals 11 residues. Germline CDR1 is SNHLY and CDR2 is FYNNEI. The sample is drawn from a study of blood T cell repertoires in COVID-19. Study summary: Samples of COVID-19 (acute and convalescent) were obtained from the United States, Italy and Spain. Nucleic acid was either cDNA or gDNA, and it came from T cells, B-cell-depleted T cells, or PBMCs.

Those enrolled in Seattle joined during active infection and were followed longitudinally afterward. Authors' processing steps: Estimation of nucleated cell counts relied on the amplification of reference gene primers. The protocol was immunoSEQ multiplex PCR, while the TCRdb copy is restricted to in-frame clones and leaves out a portion. That table furnishes V, J and clone size, whereas the DNA furnished D and trimming. The sample has 150,000 or so clones; 70% to 80% are singletons. The sample comprised peripheral blood. The sequence was collected from a woman aged 70-85 years with COVID-19, enrolled during active disease. V and J are TRBV2 and TRBJ2-3, with D possibly matching TRBD2 (5 bases). The CDR3 loop is CASSALEAQYF. The CDR3 DNA reads as TGTGCCAGCAGCGCTTTGGAGGCGCAGTATTTT.